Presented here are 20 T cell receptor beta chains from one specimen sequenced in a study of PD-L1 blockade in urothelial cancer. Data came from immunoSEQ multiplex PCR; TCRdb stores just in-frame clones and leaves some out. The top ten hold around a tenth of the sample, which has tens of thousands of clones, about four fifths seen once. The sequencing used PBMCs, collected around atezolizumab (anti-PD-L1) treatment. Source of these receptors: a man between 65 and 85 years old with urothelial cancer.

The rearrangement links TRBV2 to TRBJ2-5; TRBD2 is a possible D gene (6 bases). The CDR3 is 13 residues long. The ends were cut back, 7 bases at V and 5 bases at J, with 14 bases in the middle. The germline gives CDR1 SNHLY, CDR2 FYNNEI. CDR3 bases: TGTGCCAGCACTGTCGCGGGGAGGGAGACCCAGTACTTC. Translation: CASTVAGRETQYF.

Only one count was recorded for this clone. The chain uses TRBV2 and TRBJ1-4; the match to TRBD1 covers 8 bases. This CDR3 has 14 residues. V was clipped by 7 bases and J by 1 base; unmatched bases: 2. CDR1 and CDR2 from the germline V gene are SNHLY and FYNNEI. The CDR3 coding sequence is TGTGCCAGCAATGGACAGGGAACTAATGAAAAACTGTTTTTT. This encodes CASNGQGTNEKLFF. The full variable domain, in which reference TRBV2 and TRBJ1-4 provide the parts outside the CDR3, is EPEVTQTPSHQVTQMGQEVILRCVPISNHLYFYWYRQILGQKVEFLVSFYNNEISEKSEIFDDQFSVERPDGSNFTLKIRSTKLEDSAMYFCASNGQGTNEKLFFGSGTQLSVL.

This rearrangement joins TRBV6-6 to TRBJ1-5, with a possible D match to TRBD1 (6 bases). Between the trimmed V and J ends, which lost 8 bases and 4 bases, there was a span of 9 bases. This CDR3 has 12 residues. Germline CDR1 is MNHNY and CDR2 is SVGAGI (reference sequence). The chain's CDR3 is CASQQGNQPQHF. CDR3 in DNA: TGTGCCAGCCAACAGGGAAATCAGCCCCAGCATTTT.

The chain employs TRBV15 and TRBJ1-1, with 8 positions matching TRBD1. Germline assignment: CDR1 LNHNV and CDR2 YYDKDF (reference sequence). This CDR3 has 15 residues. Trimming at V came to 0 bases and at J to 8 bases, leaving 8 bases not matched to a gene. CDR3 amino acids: CATSRDRNRGAEAFF. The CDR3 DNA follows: TGTGCCACCAGCAGAGATAGGAACAGGGGGGCCGAAGCTTTCTTT.

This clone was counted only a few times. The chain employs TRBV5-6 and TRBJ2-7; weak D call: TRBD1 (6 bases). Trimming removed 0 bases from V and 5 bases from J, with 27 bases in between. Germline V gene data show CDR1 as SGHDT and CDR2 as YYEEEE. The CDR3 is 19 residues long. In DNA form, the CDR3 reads TGTGCCAGCAGCTTGGGGGTTGGCAGGGGCCGCCCTGTTGGGAACGAGCAGTACTTC. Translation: CASSLGVGRGRPVGNEQYF.

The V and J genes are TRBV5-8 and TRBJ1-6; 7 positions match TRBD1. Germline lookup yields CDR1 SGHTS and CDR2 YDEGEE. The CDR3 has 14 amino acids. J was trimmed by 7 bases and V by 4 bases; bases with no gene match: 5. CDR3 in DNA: TGTGCCAGCAGCGGAGGGGGCGTAAATTCACCCCTCCACTTT. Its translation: CASSGGGVNSPLHF. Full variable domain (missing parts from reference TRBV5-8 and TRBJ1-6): EAGVTQSPTHLIKTRGQQATLRCSPISGHTSVYWYQQALGLGLQFLLWYDEGEERNRGNFPPRFSGRQFPNYSSELNVNALELEDSALYLCASSGGGVNSPLHFGNGTRLTVT.

This chain's CDR3 is CASSQDLGTNEKLFF. The CDR3 DNA reads TGCGCCAGCAGCCAAGATCTAGGAACTAATGAAAAACTGTTTTTT. This sequence joins TRBV4-3 and TRBJ1-4; unclear D gene. The CDR3 extends over 15 amino acids. The V end lost 0 bases, the J end lost 1 base, and 6 bases lay between the germline ends. Per germline, CDR1 LGHNA and CDR2 YSLEER.

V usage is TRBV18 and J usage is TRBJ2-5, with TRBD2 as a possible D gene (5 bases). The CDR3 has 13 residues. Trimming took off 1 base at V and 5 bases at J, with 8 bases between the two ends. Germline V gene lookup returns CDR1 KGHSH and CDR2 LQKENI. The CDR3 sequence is CASSPLRGETQYF. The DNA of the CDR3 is TGTGCCAGCTCACCACTAAGAGGGGAGACCCAGTACTTC.

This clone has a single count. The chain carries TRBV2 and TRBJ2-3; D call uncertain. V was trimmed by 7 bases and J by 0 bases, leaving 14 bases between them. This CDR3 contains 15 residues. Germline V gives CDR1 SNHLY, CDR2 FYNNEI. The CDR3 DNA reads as TGTGCCAGCACCGACACGCCAGCTAGCACAGATACGCAGTATTTT. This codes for CASTDTPASTDTQYF.

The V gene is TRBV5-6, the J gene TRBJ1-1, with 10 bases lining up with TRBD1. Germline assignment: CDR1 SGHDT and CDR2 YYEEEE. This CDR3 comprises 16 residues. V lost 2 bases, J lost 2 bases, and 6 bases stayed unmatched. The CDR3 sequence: CASSLRTGGDNTEAFF. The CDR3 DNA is TGTGCCAGCAGCTTAAGGACAGGGGGGGATAACACTGAAGCTTTCTTT.

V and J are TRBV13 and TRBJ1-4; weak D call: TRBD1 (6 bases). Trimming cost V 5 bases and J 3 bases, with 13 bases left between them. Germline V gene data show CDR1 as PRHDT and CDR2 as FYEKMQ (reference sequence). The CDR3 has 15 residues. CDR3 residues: CASSLGNRANEKLFF. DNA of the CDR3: TGTGCCAGCAGCCTCGGAAACAGGGCTAATGAAAAACTGTTTTTT.

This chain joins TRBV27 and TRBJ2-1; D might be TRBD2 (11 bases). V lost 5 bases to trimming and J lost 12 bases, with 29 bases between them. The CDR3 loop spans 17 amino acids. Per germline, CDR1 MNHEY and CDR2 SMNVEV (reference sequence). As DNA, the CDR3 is TGTGCCAGCAGTGGACAGGGGGGACTAGCGGATATGAGAGGGCAGTTCTTC. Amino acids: CASSGQGGLADMRGQFF.

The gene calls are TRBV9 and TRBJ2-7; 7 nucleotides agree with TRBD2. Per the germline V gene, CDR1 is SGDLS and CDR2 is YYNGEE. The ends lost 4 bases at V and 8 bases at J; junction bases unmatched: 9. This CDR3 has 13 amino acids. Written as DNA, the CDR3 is TGTGCCAGCAGCTTTCCTGGGGAGGGACAGCAGTACTTC. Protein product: CASSFPGEGQQYF. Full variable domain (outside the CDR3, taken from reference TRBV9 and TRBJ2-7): DSGVTQTPKHLITATGQRVTLRCSPRSGDLSVYWYQQSLDQGLQFLIQYYNGEERAKGNILERFSAQQFPDLHSELNLSSLELGDSALYFCASSFPGEGQQYFGPGTRLTVT.

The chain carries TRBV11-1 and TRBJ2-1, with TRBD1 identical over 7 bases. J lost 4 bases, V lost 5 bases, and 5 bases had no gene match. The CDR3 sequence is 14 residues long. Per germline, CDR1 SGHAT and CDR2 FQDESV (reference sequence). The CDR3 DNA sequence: TGTGCCAGCAGCCCCCGGGACAGATACAATGAGCAGTTCTTC. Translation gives CASSPRDRYNEQFF. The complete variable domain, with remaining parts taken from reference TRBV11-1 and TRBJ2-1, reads EAEVAQSPRYKITEKSQAVAFWCDPISGHATLYWYRQILGQGPELLVQFQDESVVDDSQLPKDRFSAERLKGVDSTLKIQPAELGDSAMYLCASSPRDRYNEQFFGPGTRLTVL.

The CDR3, as DNA: TGTGCCAGCACTCCGAACGGACAGGTCTACACCTTC. Translating gives CASTPNGQVYTF. The chain has TRBV6-1 and TRBJ1-2; the match to TRBD1 covers 7 bases. Germline V gives CDR1 MNHNS, CDR2 SASEGT. The CDR3 has 12 residues. V trimming: 7 bases; J trimming: 10 bases; junction bases outside the gene matches: 9.

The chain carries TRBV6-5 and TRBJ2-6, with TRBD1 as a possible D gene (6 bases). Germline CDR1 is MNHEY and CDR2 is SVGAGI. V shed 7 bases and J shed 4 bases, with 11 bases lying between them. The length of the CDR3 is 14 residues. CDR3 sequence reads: CASTDRRGANVLTF. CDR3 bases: TGTGCCAGCACAGACAGGCGGGGGGCCAACGTCCTGACTTTC.

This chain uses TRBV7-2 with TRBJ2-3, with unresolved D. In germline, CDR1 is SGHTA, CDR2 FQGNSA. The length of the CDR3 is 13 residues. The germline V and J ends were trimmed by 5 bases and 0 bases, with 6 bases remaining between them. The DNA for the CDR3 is TGTGCCAGCAGCCAACAAAGCACAGATACGCAGTATTTT. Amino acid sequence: CASSQQSTDTQYF.

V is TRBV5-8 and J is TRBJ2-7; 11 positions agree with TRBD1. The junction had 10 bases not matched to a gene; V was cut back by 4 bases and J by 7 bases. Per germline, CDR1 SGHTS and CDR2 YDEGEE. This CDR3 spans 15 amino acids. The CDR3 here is CASSRKGQGAQEQYF. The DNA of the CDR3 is TGTGCCAGCAGCCGGAAAGGACAGGGGGCGCAAGAGCAGTACTTC.

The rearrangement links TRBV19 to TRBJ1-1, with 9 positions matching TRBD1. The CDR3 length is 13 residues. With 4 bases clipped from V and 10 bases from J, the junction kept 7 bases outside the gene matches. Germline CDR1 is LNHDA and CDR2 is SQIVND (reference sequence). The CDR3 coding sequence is TGTGCCAGTAGTACACTGACAGGGGGGGGAGCTTTCTTT. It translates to CASSTLTGGGAFF. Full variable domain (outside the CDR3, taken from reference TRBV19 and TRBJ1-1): DGGITQSPKYLFRKEGQNVTLSCEQNLNHDAMYWYRQDPGQGLRLIYYSQIVNDFQKGDIAEGYSVSREKKESFPLTVTSAQKNPTAFYLCASSTLTGGGAFFGQGTRLTVV.

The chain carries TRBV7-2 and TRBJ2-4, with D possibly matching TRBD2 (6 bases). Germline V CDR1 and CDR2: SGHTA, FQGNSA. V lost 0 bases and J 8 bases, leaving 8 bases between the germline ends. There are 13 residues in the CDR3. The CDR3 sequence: CASSLAASDIQYF. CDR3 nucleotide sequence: TGTGCCAGCAGCTTAGCGGCTAGCGACATTCAGTACTTC.